This T cell receptor (beta chain) was recovered during a study of Ad26.COV2.S vaccination and SARS-CoV-2 variants. About the research overall: The study gave Ad26.COV2.S intramuscularly, once or twice 56 days apart.

This CDR3 comprises 15 residues. V was pared by 0 bases and J by 0 bases, with 6 bases between. Germline V CDR1 and CDR2: SGHTA, FQGNSA. General observations from the study: Non-spike TCR breadth was similar in vaccine and placebo recipients. Using TCR breadth and depth analyses may have led to underestimated total T cell responses.

As concerns this clone: The antigen remains unidentified.

Specified treatment: roughly 20 received Ad26.COV2.S at low or high dose, single or two shots; about 5 received placebo; per-sample allocation not given. Repertoires come from day 63 after the first vaccine or placebo injection. Boston provided a donor who was an adult aged 18-55 years. Sequencing used immunoSEQ multiplex PCR; TCRdb keeps in-frame clones, though not all of them. The sample includes hundreds of thousands of clones, about 88% seen only once; the top ten take around 6.6%. The V and J genes are TRBV7-2 and TRBJ1-5, with unresolved D. The sample here was peripheral blood, taken in a trial of Ad26.COV2.S vaccine versus placebo. This receptor was obtained from a person aged 18-60 years who received the Ad26.COV2.S COVID-19 vaccine or a placebo. CDR3 nucleotides: TGTGCCAGCAGCTTAGCCGATTATAGCAATCAGCCCCAGCATTTT. As protein: CASSLADYSNQPQHF.